This T cell receptor (beta chain) appears in the sequencing data of a study of blood T cell repertoires in COVID-19. Across the whole study: Material from acute and convalescent COVID-19 was sourced from the United States, Italy and Spain.

This CDR3 is 13 amino acids long. V lost 6 bases, J lost 6 bases, and 12 bases lay in between. TCRdb's table, derived via immunoSEQ multiplex PCR, lists solely in-frame clones and lacks some. The sample lists more than 110,000 clones; 70% to 90% were seen once. This study enrolled people aged roughly 18 to 89 from roughly 22 US geographic areas. Cohorts were determined from participant-reported clinical history. The clonotype comes from a man between 50 and 59 years old who had recovered from COVID-19. This chain uses TRBV12-3 or TRBV12-4 with TRBJ1-5, with D tentatively TRBD1 (5 bases). The sample taken for sequencing was PBMCs or T cells enriched from blood (not recorded which). CDR3 in DNA: TGTGCCAGCAGCCAGGGCCTGGGTCAGCCCCAGCATTTT. This gives the protein CASSQGLGQPQHF.